This T cell receptor (beta chain) came from a study of T cell repertoires in cytomegalovirus infection. Study background: In public TCR beta signatures, there were indications of both CMV infection and matching HLA type.

In TCRdb, the reads were re-called with MiXCR into one record per CDR3 protein. Among around 770,000 distinct CDR3 sequences listed, 25% to 35% were seen once. Broader study findings: HLA-C-restricted CMV clonotypes gave the most frequent clonotype in two of eight donors.

The CDR3 consists of 12 residues. Germline CDR1 reads MNHNS; CDR2 reads SASEGT. The V segment lost 4 bases and the J segment 8 bases; nucleotides outside the gene matches: 4. The sample holds many counts of this clonotype. The antigen remains unidentified. The sample was cultured CD8+ T cells from PBMCs, taken from culture after CMV antigen stimulation. The chain links TRBV6-1 to TRBJ1-1; TRBD1 matches 7 bases. The receptor was derived from a human donor in good health (CMV status not recorded). Some clones in this sample may be carry-over from other donors' samples. The CDR3 DNA is TGTGCCAGCAGTGTCCCGGGACAGGAAGCTTTCTTT. It yields the protein CASSVPGQEAFF.